This T cell receptor beta chain was sequenced for a study of blood T cell repertoires in COVID-19. The CDR3 extends over 14 amino acids. CDR1 and CDR2 (germline): KGHDR, SFDVKD. V lost 9 bases, J lost 4 bases, and 17 bases lay in between. Data came from immunoSEQ multiplex PCR; TCRdb stores just in-frame clones and leaves some out. Of about 170,000 clones in the sample, around nine tenths were seen once. Sequencing input: peripheral blood. The rearrangement uses TRBV24-1 and TRBJ1-1, with D unclear. The clonotype originates from a man younger than 30 with active or convalescent COVID-19. The CDR3: CATADSARTTEAFF. As DNA, the CDR3 is TGTGCCACCGCAGACTCGGCCCGAACCACTGAAGCTTTCTTT.